The entry that follows covers one T cell receptor (beta chain) sequence. Its antigen is currently unknown. The V end lost 5 bases, the J end lost 4 bases, and 9 bases lay between the germline ends. CDR1 is SNHLY, CDR2 FYNNEI, per germline. This CDR3 is 12 amino acids long. This record comes from a study of T cell responses to AZD1222 COVID-19 vaccine. Study-level points and caveats: AZD1222 recipients seropositive at baseline numbered only six or seven.

TCRdb's table, derived via immunoSEQ multiplex PCR, lists solely in-frame clones and lacks some. The sample gives 95,000 to 150,000 clones, roughly 90% of which show up once; 8.4% is in the top ten. The material was peripheral blood, obtained on day 0 of AZD1222 vaccination. The V and J genes are TRBV2 and TRBJ2-7, with a possible D match to TRBD1 (6 bases). The origin of this receptor is an adult in good health. This chain's CDR3 is CASSYDRYEQYF. The CDR3 bases are TGTGCCAGCAGTTACGACAGGTACGAGCAGTACTTC.